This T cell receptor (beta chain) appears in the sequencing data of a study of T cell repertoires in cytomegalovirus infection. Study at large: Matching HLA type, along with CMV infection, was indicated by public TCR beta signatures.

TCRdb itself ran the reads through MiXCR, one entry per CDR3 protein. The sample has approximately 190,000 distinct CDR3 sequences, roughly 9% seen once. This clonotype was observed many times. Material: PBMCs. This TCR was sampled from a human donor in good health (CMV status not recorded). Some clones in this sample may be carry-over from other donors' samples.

CDR3 residues: CASSLVPRQGPGGSPLHF. Here the CDR3 DNA reads TGTGCCAGCAGCTTGGTCCCCCGACAGGGCCCAGGGGGTTCACCCCTCCACTTT. This chain joins TRBV7-2 and TRBJ1-6, with TRBD1 identical over 7 bases. CDR1 is SGHTA, CDR2 FQGNSA, per germline. The length of the CDR3 is 18 residues. J was trimmed by 9 bases and V by 3 bases; bases with no gene match: 17.